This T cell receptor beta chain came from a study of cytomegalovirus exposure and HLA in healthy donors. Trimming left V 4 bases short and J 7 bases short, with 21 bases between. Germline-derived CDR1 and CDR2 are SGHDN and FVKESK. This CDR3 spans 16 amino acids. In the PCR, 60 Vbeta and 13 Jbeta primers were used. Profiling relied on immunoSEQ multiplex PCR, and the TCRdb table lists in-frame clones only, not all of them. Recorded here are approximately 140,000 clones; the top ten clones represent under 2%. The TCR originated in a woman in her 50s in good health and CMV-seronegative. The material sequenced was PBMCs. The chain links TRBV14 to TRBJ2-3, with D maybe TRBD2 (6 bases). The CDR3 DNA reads TGTGCCAGCAGCCCCCCCGTCGGGGGATGGGCAAATACGCAGTATTTT. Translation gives CASSPPVGGWANTQYF.